This TCR beta chain was sequenced during a study of T cell repertoires in cytomegalovirus infection. Background on the study: Based on public TCR beta signatures, there were indications of CMV infection and of a matching HLA type.

Overall study findings and caveats: HLA-C-restricted, CMV-specific TCR beta clonotypes were dominant ex vivo.

One entry per CDR3 protein, called by TCRdb with MiXCR from the reads. The sample records almost 500,000 distinct CDR3 sequences, approximately 10% being singletons. This clonotype was observed a few times. Its antigen is undetermined. Germline loops: CDR1 LNHDA, CDR2 SQIVND (reference sequence). V gave up 5 bases and J gave up 0 bases, with 8 bases separating them. The CDR3 consists of 13 residues. The sequenced sample was PBMCs. V and J are TRBV19 and TRBJ2-7; the D gene is possibly TRBD2 (5 bases). This TCR came from a human donor in good health (CMV status not recorded). Some clones in this sample may be carry-over from other donors' samples. The CDR3 DNA follows: TGTGCCAGTAGTGTGACTACCTCCTACGAGCAGTACTTC. This gives the protein CASSVTTSYEQYF.